The rows below give T cell receptor beta chains drawn from one sample of a study of blood T cell repertoires in COVID-19. Some clones are missing from TCRdb's copy, which holds only in-frame ones; the method was immunoSEQ multiplex PCR. The sample carries roughly 140,000 clones, about 80% recorded once. Material for sequencing was peripheral blood. The source of these receptors is a human donor in a cohort sampled during active COVID-19. The CDR3 runs from the conserved cysteine through the conserved F or W. A D gene is named only where the DNA matches it firmly. Size is stated for part of the rows, as once, few or many counts, or as a class when the clone is expanded.

length	size	V	D	J	CDR3	DNA
15	-	TRBV7-7	-	TRBJ2-5	CASSSLGRAEETQYF	TGTGCTAGCAGCTCCCTGGGCAGGGCAGAAGAGACCCAGTACTTC
13	-	TRBV12-5	-	TRBJ2-5	CASGLGEQRPQYF	TGTGCTAGTGGTTTGGGGGAGCAGAGACCCCAGTACTTC
13	-	TRBV30	-	TRBJ1-1	CAWGRTMNTEAFF	TGTGCCTGGGGCCGGACAATGAACACTGAAGCTTTCTTT
17	-	TRBV2	TRBD1	TRBJ2-3	CASRRTGVQRGTDTQYF	TGTGCCAGCAGACGGACAGGGGTCCAACGGGGCACAGATACGCAGTATTTT
15	-	TRBV7-3	TRBD1	TRBJ1-5	CASSSSSDRAQPQHF	TGTGCCAGCAGCTCCTCCTCGGACAGGGCTCAGCCCCAGCATTTT
14	-	TRBV10-3	-	TRBJ1-5	CAIRGEGGSQPQHF	TGTGCCATCAGGGGGGAGGGAGGAAGTCAGCCCCAGCATTTT
15	-	TRBV27	TRBD1	TRBJ1-2	CASSPQTGGAYGYTF	TGTGCCAGCAGTCCACAGACAGGGGGCGCCTATGGCTACACCTTC
15	-	TRBV19	TRBD1	TRBJ1-4	CASRITGTGGEKLFF	TGTGCCAGTAGAATTACCGGGACAGGGGGAGAAAAACTGTTTTTT
14	-	TRBV5-1	-	TRBJ2-2	CASSLAQTIGELFF	TGCGCCAGCAGCTTGGCCCAGACAATCGGGGAGCTGTTTTTT
17	-	TRBV6-1	-	TRBJ1-5	CASSEAGRFVSNQPQHF	TGTGCCAGCAGTGAAGCGGGGCGGTTCGTTAGCAATCAGCCCCAGCATTTT
13	-	TRBV24-1	-	TRBJ2-5	CATSDGTAGTQYF	TGTGCCACCAGTGATGGGACAGCGGGGACCCAGTACTTC
17	-	TRBV5-1	TRBD2	TRBJ2-1	CASSAGLAGGSYNEQFF	TGCGCCAGCAGCGCAGGACTAGCGGGGGGCTCCTACAATGAGCAGTTCTTC
12	-	TRBV21-1	-	TRBJ2-1	CASSPQGYEQFF	TGTGCCAGCAGTCCTCAGGGATATGAGCAGTTCTTC
14	-	TRBV2	-	TRBJ1-2	CASSEGLGLGGYTF	TGTGCCAGCAGTGAAGGTCTGGGGCTGGGTGGCTACACCTTC
11	-	TRBV10-3	-	TRBJ2-7	CAISAGYEQYF	TGTGCCATCAGTGCAGGGTACGAGCAGTACTTC
13	few	TRBV10-3	-	TRBJ1-6	CAISVQGNSPLHF	TGTGCCATCAGTGTCCAGGGGAATTCACCCCTCCACTTT
18	-	TRBV5-8	-	TRBJ2-3	CASSLGQPGAPDTDTQYF	TGTGCCAGCAGCCTAGGACAGCCAGGGGCCCCCGACACAGATACGCAGTATTTT
14	few	TRBV27	TRBD1	TRBJ1-2	CASSDTGVNYGYTF	TGTGCCAGCAGTGACACAGGGGTTAACTATGGCTACACCTTC
15	-	TRBV4-2	-	TRBJ1-1	CASSPLDGGGTEAFF	TGTGCCAGCAGCCCGCTCGACGGCGGGGGGACTGAAGCTTTCTTT
15	-	TRBV6-1	-	TRBJ2-7	CASSEGQTASYEQYF	TGTGCCAGCAGTGAGGGCCAGACAGCGTCCTACGAGCAGTACTTC
13	-	TRBV29-1	-	TRBJ1-1	CSVERHRNTEAFF	TGCAGCGTTGAACGACACCGGAACACTGAAGCTTTCTTT
12	-	TRBV12-5	-	TRBJ2-2	CASASYTGELFF	TGTGCTAGTGCCTCTTACACCGGGGAGCTGTTTTTT
15	-	TRBV6-2/TRBV6-3	-	TRBJ2-1	CASSFPGVTYNEQFF	TGTGCCAGCAGCTTCCCAGGGGTTACCTACAATGAGCAGTTCTTC
13	-	TRBV6-6	-	TRBJ2-7	CASSPYASYEQYF	TGTGCCAGCAGTCCCTATGCCTCCTACGAGCAGTACTTC
14	-	TRBV19	TRBD2	TRBJ2-2	CASSSRGGTGELFF	TGTGCCAGTAGTTCCCGGGGGGGCACCGGGGAGCTGTTTTTT
15	-	TRBV6-5	-	TRBJ1-3	CASRRQAASGNTIYF	TGTGCCAGCAGGAGACAGGCTGCCTCTGGAAACACCATATATTTT
15	-	TRBV6-1	TRBD1	TRBJ1-6	CASSEAGTGNSPLHF	TGTGCCAGCAGTGAAGCCGGGACAGGGAATTCACCCCTCCACTTT
14	-	TRBV11-3	-	TRBJ2-1	CASSLGGLLDEQFF	TGTGCCAGCAGCTTAGGGGGGCTACTCGATGAGCAGTTCTTC
18	-	TRBV7-9	-	TRBJ1-4	CASSPRVQGPPTNEKLFF	TGTGCCAGCAGCCCACGTGTACAGGGCCCCCCAACTAATGAAAAACTGTTTTTT
14	-	TRBV6-5	-	TRBJ1-4	CASSRVPTNEKLFF	TGTGCCAGCAGCCGGGTCCCAACTAATGAAAAACTGTTTTTT
16	-	TRBV3-1/TRBV3-2	TRBD2	TRBJ2-3	CASSQARRGGGDTQYF	TGTGCCAGCAGCCAAGCGAGGCGGGGGGGAGGAGATACGCAGTATTTT
15	-	TRBV7-8	-	TRBJ2-7	CASSPRTQGSNEQYF	TGTGCCAGCAGCCCCCGCACCCAGGGGTCAAACGAGCAGTACTTC
15	-	TRBV7-6	-	TRBJ2-7	CASSLGGTAFYEQYF	TGTGCCAGCAGCTTAGGCGGGACAGCCTTTTACGAGCAGTACTTC
15	-	TRBV5-6	-	TRBJ2-5	CASSLQGVPRETQYF	TGTGCCAGCAGCTTGCAAGGAGTGCCCCGGGAGACCCAGTACTTC
15	-	TRBV9	TRBD1	TRBJ1-2	CASSATGQGLWGYTF	TGTGCCAGCAGCGCGACCGGACAGGGGTTATGGGGCTACACCTTC
13	-	TRBV7-3	TRBD1	TRBJ1-2	CASSPRTGEGYTF	TGTGCCAGCAGCCCCCGGACAGGGGAAGGCTACACCTTC
15	few	TRBV3-1/TRBV3-2	TRBD2	TRBJ2-7	CASSTHSGRIVEQYF	TGTGCCAGCAGCACACATAGCGGGAGGATAGTCGAGCAGTACTTC
16	-	TRBV25-1	TRBD1	TRBJ1-6	CASSESGQGYNSPLHF	TGTGCCAGCAGTGAATCAGGACAGGGATATAATTCACCCCTCCACTTT
16	-	TRBV4-1	-	TRBJ1-2	CASSQEGFQPNYGYTF	TGCGCCAGCAGCCAAGAGGGCTTTCAACCTAACTATGGCTACACCTTC
12	few	TRBV6-6	-	TRBJ2-3	CASSFNTDTQYF	TGTGCCAGCAGTTTCAACACAGATACGCAGTATTTT
20	-	TRBV4-1	-	TRBJ2-6	CASSPSQPSGLGSGANVLTF	TGCGCCAGCAGCCCCAGCCAGCCCTCAGGGCTGGGCTCTGGGGCCAACGTCCTGACTTTC
20	-	TRBV6-1	-	TRBJ1-1	CASSEVRVRQGTIQGTEAFF	TGTGCCAGCAGTGAAGTAAGGGTACGGCAGGGGACCATCCAAGGGACTGAAGCTTTCTTT
14	-	TRBV19	-	TRBJ2-4	CASSITGRRNIQYF	TGTGCCAGTAGTATTACAGGCCGCCGAAACATTCAGTACTTC
14	-	TRBV18	TRBD1	TRBJ2-5	CASSPGQGVETQYF	TGTGCCAGCTCACCAGGACAGGGGGTGGAGACCCAGTACTTC
15	few	TRBV9	TRBD1	TRBJ1-2	CASSVGTGGALGYTF	TGTGCCAGCAGCGTAGGGACAGGGGGCGCGTTGGGCTACACCTTC
15	-	TRBV6-5	TRBD2	TRBJ2-7	CASSYRGGTTYEQYF	TGTGCCAGCAGTTACAGGGGTGGGACTACCTACGAGCAGTACTTC
16	-	TRBV3-1/TRBV3-2	-	TRBJ2-3	CASSQNIRGAGDTQYF	TGTGCCAGCAGCCAAAATATTCGGGGGGCGGGAGATACGCAGTATTTT
14	few	TRBV5-4	-	TRBJ1-2	CASSLQGANYGYTF	TGTGCCAGCAGCTTACAAGGGGCTAACTATGGCTACACCTTC
15	few	TRBV6-4	TRBD1	TRBJ2-3	CASSDSGGGTDTQYF	TGTGCCAGCAGTGACTCAGGGGGCGGCACAGATACGCAGTATTTT
15	-	TRBV7-2	TRBD2	TRBJ2-3	CASSLRRLAGDTQYF	TGTGCCAGCAGCTTGCGGCGGCTAGCGGGAGATACGCAGTATTTT
15	-	TRBV27	TRBD1	TRBJ2-7	CASSAAGTGDYEQYF	TGTGCCAGCAGTGCGGCCGGGACAGGGGACTACGAGCAGTACTTC
16	-	TRBV28	TRBD1	TRBJ1-2	CASSPPGQGAIVGYTF	TGTGCCAGCAGCCCACCCGGACAGGGGGCCATAGTGGGCTACACCTTC
16	-	TRBV28	-	TRBJ1-1	CASSSTPGGVNTEAFF	TGTGCCAGCAGTTCGACACCCGGGGGAGTGAACACTGAAGCTTTCTTT
14	-	TRBV28	-	TRBJ2-3	CASTGSGGTDTQYF	TGTGCCAGCACGGGATCCGGCGGCACAGATACGCAGTATTTT
12	-	TRBV7-3	-	TRBJ2-3	CASSHPGDTQYF	TGTGCCAGCAGCCACCCCGGAGATACGCAGTATTTT